This passage covers 23 T cell receptor beta chains from one sample sequenced in a study of cytomegalovirus exposure and HLA in healthy donors. 60 Vbeta and 13 Jbeta primers were used in PCR. The table came from immunoSEQ multiplex PCR; TCRdb's copy has only in-frame clones and leaves some out. The sample gives over 150,000 clones, roughly four fifths of which show up once; 2.9% is in the top ten. Sequences were obtained from PBMCs. The receptors stem from a male donor in good health and CMV-seronegative.

CDR3 bases: TGCAGTGCTAGAGACGAAGAGACCCAGTACTTC. Translation gives CSARDEETQYF. The V and J genes are TRBV20-1 and TRBJ2-5; D uncertain. The CDR3 runs to 11 residues. Trimming pared 0 bases from V and 3 bases from J, leaving 2 bases between. Germline V CDR1 and CDR2: DFQATT, SNEGSKA (reference sequence).

This clone appeared a few times. CDR3 loop: CASSLGTSAHNEQFF. For the CDR3, the DNA is TGTGCCAGCAGCCTCGGGACTAGCGCTCACAATGAGCAGTTCTTC. The chain is built from TRBV28 and TRBJ2-1; 10 bases match TRBD2. This CDR3 contains 15 residues. Germline CDR1 and CDR2: MDHEN and SYDVKM. The V gene end was trimmed by 6 bases and the J gene end by 5 bases; junction bases not matched to a gene: 7.

The rearrangement links TRBV28 to TRBJ1-2, with a possible D match to TRBD1 (6 bases). Germline V gives CDR1 MDHEN, CDR2 SYDVKM. The CDR3 is 15 residues long. V lost 3 bases and J 6 bases, leaving 17 bases between the germline ends. The CDR3 reads CASSLTRRGADGYTF. CDR3 DNA sequence: TGTGCCAGCAGTTTGACACGTCGGGGGGCGGATGGCTACACCTTC.

The chain combines TRBV5-4 with TRBJ2-7; 9 nucleotides agree with TRBD1. The germline V gene encodes CDR1 SGHNT and CDR2 YYREEE (reference sequence). The CDR3 has 14 residues. J lost 2 bases, V lost 0 bases, and 0 bases had no gene match. CDR3 bases: TGTGCCAGCAGCTTGGGGGACAGGGCCTACGAGCAGTACTTC. Translated, it gives CASSLGDRAYEQYF.

V usage is TRBV2 and J usage is TRBJ1-2; D may be TRBD1 (5 bases). The CDR3 contains 11 residues. Germline CDR1 SNHLY, CDR2 FYNNEI. The V and J ends lost 6 bases and 5 bases respectively, with 7 bases between them. The CDR3 loop is CASSREYGYTF. CDR3 nucleotides: TGTGCCAGCAGCAGGGAATATGGCTACACCTTC.

This chain connects TRBV6-5 to TRBJ2-5; 7 positions match TRBD1. Per germline, CDR1 MNHEY and CDR2 SVGAGI. The J segment lost 2 bases and the V segment lost 0 bases, leaving 3 bases of the junction unmatched. The CDR3 has 15 residues. CDR3 sequence: CASSYSWGQQETQYF. As DNA, the CDR3 is TGTGCCAGCAGTTACTCGTGGGGACAGCAAGAGACCCAGTACTTC.

This clone appeared once. The chain couples TRBV30 to TRBJ1-5; the match to TRBD1 covers 8 bases. V trimming: 0 bases; J trimming: 7 bases; junction bases outside the gene matches: 11. From germline, CDR1 is GTSNPN and CDR2 SVGIG (reference sequence). CDR3 size: 16 residues. DNA for the CDR3: TGTGCCTGGAGTGTACTAGGTACAGGGGGAGGGCAGCCCCAGCATTTT. Its translation: CAWSVLGTGGGQPQHF.

The chain joins TRBV11-2 to TRBJ2-1, with 9 bases that match TRBD1. CDR3 size: 19 residues. J was trimmed by 0 bases and V by 1 base; bases with no gene match: 10. CDR1 is SGHAT, CDR2 FQNNGV, per germline. In DNA form, the CDR3 reads TGTGCCAGCAGCTTAGGAAGTGGACAGGGGTCCTACTCCTACAATGAGCAGTTCTTC. Protein sequence: CASSLGSGQGSYSYNEQFF.

The chain links TRBV28 to TRBJ1-5; 7 nucleotides line up with TRBD1. Trimming took 6 bases from V and 6 from J; bases not matched to a gene: 5. Looked up from germline, CDR1 is MDHEN and CDR2 is SYDVKM. The CDR3 loop spans 13 amino acids. Written as DNA, the CDR3 is TGTGCCAGCAGACGACAGGGTGCTCAGCCCCAGCATTTT. It codes for CASRRQGAQPQHF.

The rearrangement links TRBV9 to TRBJ2-1; the D gene is possibly TRBD1 (6 bases). Trimming pared 4 bases from V and 4 bases from J, leaving 12 bases between. This CDR3 comprises 14 residues. Germline values: CDR1 SGDLS, CDR2 YYNGEE. The CDR3 bases are TGTGCCAGCAGCCCCCGGACAGATTACAATGAGCAGTTCTTC. Amino acid sequence: CASSPRTDYNEQFF.

This rearrangement joins TRBV12-5 to TRBJ1-6, with no clear D. The length of the CDR3 is 14 residues. The germline gives CDR1 LGHNT, CDR2 FRNRAP. V lost 8 bases, J lost 7 bases, and 15 bases lay in between. CDR3: CASRLVDPNSPLHF. Written as DNA, the CDR3 is TGTGCTAGTCGCCTAGTTGATCCAAATTCACCCCTCCACTTT.

V gene TRBV30 combines with J gene TRBJ2-3; the match to TRBD2 covers 12 bases. Germline values: CDR1 GTSNPN, CDR2 SVGIG (reference sequence). V was pared by 0 bases and J by 3 bases, with 10 bases of the junction left unmatched. The CDR3 runs to 18 residues. This CDR3 reads CAWSVRILAGGLTDTQYF. CDR3 DNA: TGTGCCTGGAGTGTAAGGATCCTAGCGGGAGGGTTAACAGATACGCAGTATTTT.

Worth noting for this clone: The limits of the CDR3 on the DNA are not certain, so only TCRdb's listed CDR3 is given. The chain combines TRBV28 with TRBJ2-7; the D segment call TRBD1 is taken from the table without a DNA check. The CDR3 region is 14 residues in length, termini included. Germline CDR1 and CDR2: MDHEN and SYDVKM. CDR3 sequence reads: CASSFLAGVYEQYF.

The chain joins TRBV9 to TRBJ1-1; possible D gene TRBD1, 6 bases. The CDR3 extends over 15 amino acids. The germline V and J ends were trimmed by 1 base and 3 bases, with 13 bases remaining between them. The V gene's germline CDR1 is SGDLS and CDR2 YYNGEE. Here the CDR3 DNA reads TGTGCCAGCAGCGTATCTGGGCAGGGGTACACTGAAGCTTTCTTT. This encodes CASSVSGQGYTEAFF.

V gene TRBV19 combines with J gene TRBJ2-1; 11 nucleotides match TRBD2. The V segment lost 1 base and the J segment 5 bases; nucleotides outside the gene matches: 13. Germline V gene sequence: CDR1 LNHDA, CDR2 SQIVND (reference sequence). The CDR3 has 19 amino acids. In DNA form, the CDR3 reads TGTGCCAGTAGTATAGGGGGGTTAGCGGGAGGGCTGGGGGACAATGAGCAGTTCTTC. Translating gives CASSIGGLAGGLGDNEQFF. Using reference TRBV19 and TRBJ2-1 for the parts outside the CDR3, the full variable domain is DGGITQSPKYLFRKEGQNVTLSCEQNLNHDAMYWYRQDPGQGLRLIYYSQIVNDFQKGDIAEGYSVSREKKESFPLTVTSAQKNPTAFYLCASSIGGLAGGLGDNEQFFGPGTRLTVL.

This sequence joins TRBV25-1 and TRBJ2-3; 7 nucleotides agree with TRBD1. J was trimmed by 0 bases and V by 5 bases; bases with no gene match: 5. CDR1 is MGHDK and CDR2 is SYGVNS in the germline V gene. The CDR3 is 15 residues long. CDR3 sequence: CASSIGTASTDTQYF. The CDR3 bases are TGTGCCAGCAGTATAGGGACAGCTAGCACAGATACGCAGTATTTT.

The chain couples TRBV9 to TRBJ1-6, with 8 bases matching TRBD1. The trim removed 4 bases at V and 8 bases at J, leaving 5 bases unmatched. The CDR3 is 14 amino acids. The germline V gene has CDR1 SGDLS and CDR2 YYNGEE. CDR3: CASSLQGEYSPLHF. CDR3 in DNA: TGTGCCAGCAGCCTACAGGGGGAGTATTCACCCCTCCACTTT.

V usage is TRBV30 and J usage is TRBJ2-2, with 7 bases aligning to TRBD2. Per germline, CDR1 GTSNPN and CDR2 SVGIG (reference sequence). This CDR3 is 13 amino acids long. Losses at the gene ends were 0 bases for V and 6 bases for J; bases not matched to a gene: 1. The CDR3 nucleotides read TGTGCCTGGAGTGTGGGAGGGGCCGGGGAGCTGTTTTTT. This encodes CAWSVGGAGELFF. Complete variable domain (other parts from reference TRBV30 and TRBJ2-2): SQTIHQWPATLVQPVGSPLSLECTVEGTSNPNLYWYRQAAGRGLQLLFYSVGIGQISSEVPQNLSASRPQDRQFILSSKKLLLSDSGFYLCAWSVGGAGELFFGEGSRLTVL.

The chain carries TRBV10-3 and TRBJ2-7; TRBD1 matches at 10 bases. CDR3 size: 16 residues. V lost 2 bases to trimming and J lost 2 bases; unmatched junction nucleotides: 6. CDR1 is ENHRY and CDR2 is SYGVKD in the germline V gene. DNA of the CDR3: TGTGCCATCAGTGAGCCTGGACAGGGGGGCCCCTACGAGCAGTACTTC. This sequence encodes CAISEPGQGGPYEQYF.

The chain combines TRBV30 with TRBJ2-1, with no clear D. V lost 8 bases and J lost 2, with 13 bases in between. Germline CDR1 is GTSNPN and CDR2 is SVGIG (reference sequence). The CDR3 length is 13 residues. The CDR3 coding sequence is TGTGCCCTCGGTGGCGGAGCCTACAATGAGCAGTTCTTC. Its protein is CALGGGAYNEQFF.

V gene TRBV7-2 combines with J gene TRBJ2-2; D not certain. V lost 4 bases, J lost 4 bases, and 4 bases lay in between. Per germline, CDR1 SGHTA and CDR2 FQGNSA. The CDR3 contains 12 residues. In nucleotides, the CDR3 is TGTGCCAGCAGCTCCGTCACCGGGGAGCTGTTTTTT. Translation: CASSSVTGELFF.

The chain combines TRBV30 with TRBJ1-4, with unresolved D. From germline, CDR1 is GTSNPN and CDR2 SVGIG (reference sequence). The CDR3 extends over 13 amino acids. V dropped 4 bases and J dropped 6 bases, with 12 bases sitting between them. CDR3 amino acids: CAWTRGVYEKLFF. CDR3 in DNA: TGTGCCTGGACACGCGGAGTCTATGAAAAACTGTTTTTT.

This chain uses TRBV28 with TRBJ2-1; 11 nucleotides match TRBD2. The CDR3 is made up of 17 amino acids. Germline loops: CDR1 MDHEN, CDR2 SYDVKM. V trimming: 3 bases; J trimming: 5 bases; junction bases outside the gene matches: 9. This CDR3 reads CASSLPIGTSGNNEQFF. The CDR3 nucleotides read TGTGCCAGCAGTTTGCCAATTGGGACTAGCGGAAACAATGAGCAGTTCTTC.